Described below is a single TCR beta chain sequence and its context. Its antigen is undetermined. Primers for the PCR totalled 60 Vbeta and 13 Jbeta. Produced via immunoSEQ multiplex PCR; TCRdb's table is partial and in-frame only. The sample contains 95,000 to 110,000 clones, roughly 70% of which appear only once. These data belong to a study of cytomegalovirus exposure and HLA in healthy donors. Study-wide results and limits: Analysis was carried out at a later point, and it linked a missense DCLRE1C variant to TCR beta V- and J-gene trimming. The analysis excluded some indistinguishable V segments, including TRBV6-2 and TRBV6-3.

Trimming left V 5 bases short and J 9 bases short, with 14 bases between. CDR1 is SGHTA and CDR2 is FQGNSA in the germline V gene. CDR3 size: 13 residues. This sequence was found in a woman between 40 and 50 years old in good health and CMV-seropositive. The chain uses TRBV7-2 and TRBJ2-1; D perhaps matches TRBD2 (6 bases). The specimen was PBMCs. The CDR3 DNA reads TGTGCCAGCAGCCCACCTAACGGGGGTGAGCAGTTCTTC. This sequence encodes CASSPPNGGEQFF.